This entry concerns a single TCR beta chain. Its target is not known. This sample stems from a study of T cell responses to AZD1222 COVID-19 vaccine. Study outcomes and limitations: With dominance at 160-218 and 743-854, vaccine-associated CD4 TCRs spanned spike. Donors, mostly white British, included more females; clonal diversity was possibly underestimated. Baseline seropositivity characterized only a handful of AZD1222 recipients. Nearly half of spike-specific TCRs reportedly go after variant regions that carry no mutations.

Sequencing used immunoSEQ multiplex PCR; TCRdb keeps in-frame clones, though not all of them. The table includes about 94,000 clones, 85% to 90% detected once. Germline V gene sequence: CDR1 MNHEY, CDR2 SMNVEV (reference sequence). V trimming: 5 bases; J trimming: 5 bases; junction bases outside the gene matches: 7. The CDR3 extends over 16 amino acids. The genes are TRBV27 and TRBJ1-6; TRBD1 agrees at 9 bases. The sample here was peripheral blood, taken on day 0 of AZD1222 vaccination. This receptor was identified in an adult in good health. As DNA, the CDR3 is TGTGCCAGCAGTCCCCCCCGACAGGGGGATAATTCACCCCTCCACTTT. It specifies CASSPPRQGDNSPLHF.